This record concerns one T cell receptor (beta chain) sequence. Its antigen is still unknown. The data originate from a study of CD8+ T cells in alopecia areata. Study-wide results and limits: Higher clonality and more expanded CD8+ clones appeared in lesional than normal scalp.

Researchers sorted CD4+ cells into CD25+CD127- cells for about five patients. Cell sorting was applied to PBMCs, and CD4+ and CD8+ T cells were collected. RNA was isolated and reverse transcribed to cDNA, the sequencing template. Here immunoSEQ multiplex PCR was the method, and the copy in TCRdb shows in-frame clones only, minus some. The sample records 14,000 or so clones, about 57% being singletons. This CDR3 contains 17 residues. Unmatched junction bases numbered 9, after V lost 3 bases and J lost 3 bases. CDR1 SGHRS and CDR2 YFSETQ come from the germline V gene. The chain is built from TRBV5-1 and TRBJ2-1, with TRBD2 matching 10 bases. The clonotype comes from a human donor with alopecia areata. Sequencing was carried out using CD4+ Tregs sorted from blood. CDR3: CASSSYILAGGYNEQFF. The CDR3 DNA follows: TGCGCCAGCAGCTCGTACATTTTAGCGGGAGGCTACAATGAGCAGTTCTTC.